Detailed here is one T cell receptor (beta chain). Its specificity is unknown. With random hexamers, 0.5 to 1 ug RNA was reverse transcribed. Across 54 Vbeta and 13 Jbeta, TCR beta CDR3 was amplified with immunoSEQ multiplex PCR. From the immunoSEQ multiplex PCR reads, TCRdb called clonotypes with MiXCR, one entry per CDR3 protein. The profile shows under 200,000 distinct CDR3 sequences, over 75% of them singletons. The source of the sample is a study of CD8 T cells in Susac syndrome. Study-wide background: When blood was drawn, the patients with Susac syndrome were therapy-naive, on corticosteroids, or on intravenous immunoglobulin alone.

Study-wide findings and caveats: No clonal expansion appeared among CD4+ T cells in Susac patients.

Trimming took 4 bases from V and 6 from J, leaving 19 bases between them. Germline V CDR1 and CDR2: SQVTM, ANQGSEA. This CDR3 comprises 15 residues. The sample consisted of CD4+ T cells from PBMCs. The clonotype comes from a human donor with Susac syndrome. The rearrangement links TRBV29-1 to TRBJ2-1; D possibly uses TRBD1 or TRBD2 (5 bases each). CDR3 in amino acids: CSVGIWGILPNEQFF. Here the CDR3 DNA reads TGCAGCGTTGGGATCTGGGGGATCCTCCCCAATGAGCAGTTCTTC.